These 24 T cell receptor beta chains originate from one sample sequenced in a study of OX40 agonist ivuxolimab in advanced cancers. Assay used: immunoSEQ multiplex PCR; TCRdb lists only in-frame clones, some missing. Among 50,000 to 70,000 clones listed, nearly 90% were seen once. Specimen: CD4+ or CD8+ T cells sorted from blood, collected in a trial of the OX40 agonist ivuxolimab. These receptors were taken from an adult with an advanced solid tumor such as melanoma, head and neck, liver or kidney cancer.

The CDR3 protein is CASSQGSEYEQYF. CDR3 in DNA: TGCGCCAGCAGCCAAGGAAGTGAGTACGAGCAGTACTTC. The chain recombines TRBV4-3 with TRBJ2-7; no clear D. The length of the CDR3 is 13 residues. The germline V gene has CDR1 LGHNA and CDR2 YSLEER. The V gene lost 1 base and the J gene lost 4 bases, with 8 bases spanning the gap.

This chain links TRBV7-8 with TRBJ1-1; 7 bases match TRBD1. Unmatched junction bases numbered 3, after V lost 5 bases and J lost 6 bases. The CDR3 contains 12 residues. Germline CDR1 is SGHVS and CDR2 is FQNEAQ. DNA of the CDR3: TGTGCCAGCAGCGCTACAGGGGCTGAAGCTTTCTTT. This gives the protein CASSATGAEAFF.

This chain joins TRBV28 and TRBJ2-7; 12 positions agree with TRBD2. V lost 5 bases, J lost 7 bases, and 6 bases stayed unmatched. Germline V gene sequence: CDR1 MDHEN, CDR2 SYDVKM. The CDR3 is 14 residues long. Written as DNA, the CDR3 is TGTGCCAGCAGTCTAGCGGGGGGGAGTTCAGAGCAGTACGTC. Its translation: CASSLAGGSSEQYV.

This chain uses TRBV19 with TRBJ2-7; D remains ambiguous. The V gene lost 3 bases and the J gene lost 2 bases, with 14 bases spanning the gap. CDR1 LNHDA and CDR2 SQIVND come from the germline V gene (reference sequence). This CDR3 region has 15 residues. Written as DNA, the CDR3 is TGTGCCAGTAGTATTGAGCCGGACCCCCCCTACGAGCAGTACTTC. It specifies CASSIEPDPPYEQYF.

V and J are TRBV7-9 and TRBJ1-5; no definite D call. This CDR3 spans 14 amino acids. V lost 3 bases, J lost 11 bases, and 17 bases lay in between. Per the germline V gene, CDR1 is SEHNR and CDR2 is FQNEAQ (reference sequence). Here the CDR3 reads CASSLDGYHPSQHF. The CDR3 DNA is TGTGCCAGCAGCTTGGACGGCTATCACCCGTCCCAGCATTTT. Supplemented by reference TRBV7-9 and TRBJ1-5, the full variable domain reads DTGVSQNPRHKITKRGQNVTFRCDPISEHNRLYWYRQTLGQGPEFLTYFQNEAQLEKSRLLSDRFSAERPKGSFSTLEIQRTEQGDSAMYLCASSLDGYHPSQHFGDGTRLSIL.

Within the sample, this clone is medium-sized. The sample carries other DNA sequences with the same CDR3. The chain is built from TRBV29-1 and TRBJ2-3; TRBD1 matches at 7 bases. The V and J ends lost 4 bases and 2 bases, in that order; junction bases with no gene match: 12. Per germline, CDR1 SQVTM and CDR2 ANQGSEA. CDR3 size: 16 residues. CDR3 in DNA: TGCAGCGTTGTCGGGACAGAGAAGTCAGACACAGATACGCAGTATTTT. It codes for CSVVGTEKSDTDTQYF.

The chain joins TRBV6-5 to TRBJ2-5; tentatively, D is TRBD2 (6 bases). Trimming removed 6 bases at V and 1 base at J, with 15 bases between. The germline CDR1 and CDR2 sequences are MNHEY and SVGAGI. The CDR3 loop spans 15 amino acids. In DNA, the CDR3 is TGTGCCAGCAGCCCCGACGGAGGGACCCAAGAGACCCAGTACTTC. Protein product: CASSPDGGTQETQYF.

This CDR3 reads CASSFGTNTEAFF. The CDR3 region has the DNA TGTGCCAGCAGCTTCGGAACGAACACTGAAGCTTTCTTT. V gene TRBV7-6 combines with J gene TRBJ1-1; no clear D. Germline CDR1 is SGHVS and CDR2 is FNYEAQ. The CDR3 is 13 residues long. V lost 3 bases and J 1 base, leaving 6 bases between the germline ends.

This clone was seen a handful of times. V is TRBV5-5 and J is TRBJ1-2; D is unclear. From germline, CDR1 is SGHKS and CDR2 YYEKEE (reference sequence). Trimming left V 3 bases short and J 2 bases short, with 8 bases between. This CDR3 has 13 residues. In DNA form, the CDR3 reads TGTGCCAGCAGCTCCCCACTCAACTATGGCTACACCTTC. It is translated as CASSSPLNYGYTF.

The J gene is TRBJ1-2, the V gene TRBV6-1; D is undetermined. This CDR3 spans 10 amino acids. Deletions cut 9 bases from V and 7 bases from J, with 9 bases between. The germline V gene has CDR1 MNHNS and CDR2 SASEGT. DNA for the CDR3: TGTGCCAGTCTGCGGGGTGGCTACACCTTC. Residues: CASLRGGYTF.

V gene TRBV21-1 combines with J gene TRBJ2-1; the table's D call, TRBD2, was not checked against the DNA. TRBV21-1 counts as a pseudogene. This CDR3 contains 18 residues. The CDR3 nucleotides are TGTGCCAGCAGACACGACCTACCGGGACTAGACGACCGGAGCGAGCAGTTCTTC. Translation: CASRHDLPGLDDRSEQFF.

The chain recombines TRBV27 with TRBJ2-7; D might be TRBD1 (5 bases). Per germline, CDR1 MNHEY and CDR2 SMNVEV (reference sequence). This CDR3 is built from 16 residues. The ends were cut back, 5 bases at V and 3 bases at J, with 20 bases in the middle. The CDR3 nucleotides are TGTGCCAGCAGTCCAGGTTATGGGGCAGCTCTCTACGAGCAGTACTTC. Translating it yields CASSPGYGAALYEQYF.

The chain employs TRBV28 and TRBJ2-2; TRBD1 might be the D (5 bases). This CDR3 is 15 amino acids long. Germline V CDR1 and CDR2: MDHEN, SYDVKM. Trimming cost V 4 bases and J 5 bases, with 14 bases left between them. In DNA, the CDR3 is TGTGCCAGCAGTTCCAGGGTGACCAGAACCGGGGAGCTGTTTTTT. This sequence encodes CASSSRVTRTGELFF.

This sequence joins TRBV7-9 and TRBJ2-1; possible D gene TRBD2, 6 bases. CDR3 length equals 14 residues. V was trimmed by 10 bases and J by 2 bases, leaving 15 bases between them. Per germline, CDR1 SEHNR and CDR2 FQNEAQ (reference sequence). This CDR3 reads CATTWGGTYNEQFF. Written as DNA, the CDR3 is TGTGCCACCACCTGGGGCGGGACCTACAATGAGCAGTTCTTC.

The V and J genes are TRBV29-1 and TRBJ2-7; TRBD1 agrees at 8 bases. Trimming removed 4 bases from V and 1 base from J; junction bases left unmatched: 6. Germline loops: CDR1 SQVTM, CDR2 ANQGSEA. The CDR3 runs 14 residues. CDR3 sequence (DNA): TGCAGCGTTGCAGGGGGCTTGGGATCCTACGAGCAGTACTTC. It is translated as CSVAGGLGSYEQYF.

This clone came up a few times. The chain links TRBV10-2 to TRBJ2-7; the D gene is possibly TRBD2 (7 bases). The V gene's germline CDR1 is WSHSY and CDR2 SAAADI. With 6 bases removed from V and 2 bases from J, the gap between germline ends came to 17 bases. CDR3 length: 15 amino acids. The CDR3 DNA follows: TGCGCCAGCAGCCATGGGGGGGGCAATACCTACGAGCAGTACGTC. The encoded protein is CASSHGGGNTYEQYV.

The chain is built from TRBV5-4 and TRBJ2-3, with TRBD2 identical over 11 bases. Germline lookup yields CDR1 SGHNT and CDR2 YYREEE (reference sequence). J was trimmed by 6 bases and V by 4 bases; bases with no gene match: 7. The CDR3 covers 15 residues. Here the CDR3 DNA reads TGTGCCAGCAGCCCGCCGACTAGCGGGGTGGATACGCAGTATTTT. It encodes CASSPPTSGVDTQYF.

CDR3 in DNA: TGCGCCAGCAGCCCTTTTATGGACAAACTCAATGAGCAGTTCTTC. Translated: CASSPFMDKLNEQFF. The V gene is TRBV4-1, the J gene TRBJ2-1, with D perhaps TRBD1 (5 bases). V was cut by 4 bases and J by 6 bases, with 16 bases left in between. The CDR3 runs 15 residues. Germline loops: CDR1 MGHRA, CDR2 YSYEKL.

The chain joins TRBV19 to TRBJ2-1, with D perhaps matching TRBD2 (5 bases). The CDR3 runs 17 residues. Per the germline V gene, CDR1 is LNHDA and CDR2 is SQIVND (reference sequence). The V end was cut by 7 bases, the J end by 0 bases, with 19 bases between. CDR3 in amino acids: CASTHSWAGSSYNEQFF. As DNA, the CDR3 is TGTGCCAGTACCCACAGTTGGGCGGGTAGCTCCTACAATGAGCAGTTCTTC.

The CDR3 bases are TGTGCCAGCAGCTTAGAGGCAGCCCCTCTCGACCCGGGGGGAAACACCATATATTTT. Its translation: CASSLEAAPLDPGGNTIYF. This chain links TRBV7-8 with TRBJ1-3; D not certain. The V end lost 1 base, the J end lost 4 bases, and 23 bases lay between the germline ends. This CDR3 has 19 residues. Germline V gives CDR1 SGHVS, CDR2 FQNEAQ.

This chain joins TRBV18 and TRBJ2-3; 10 bases line up with TRBD2. The CDR3 totals 20 residues. Germline lookup yields CDR1 KGHSH and CDR2 LQKENI. Trimming at V came to 4 bases and at J to 3 bases, leaving 19 bases not matched to a gene. DNA for the CDR3: TGTGCCAGCTCACTAACCGGGACTAGCGCCCCAATGAGGGCTACAGATACGCAGTATTTT. It translates to CASSLTGTSAPMRATDTQYF. The whole variable domain, remainder taken from reference TRBV18 and TRBJ2-3, is NAGVMQNPRHLVRRRGQEARLRCSPMKGHSHVYWYRQLPEEGLKFMVYLQKENIIDESGMPKERFSAEFPKEGPSILRIQQVVRGDSAAYFCASSLTGTSAPMRATDTQYFGPGTRLTVL.

V and J are TRBV7-9 and TRBJ2-1, with unresolved D. Germline values: CDR1 SEHNR, CDR2 FQNEAQ (reference sequence). Trimming shortened V by 5 bases and J by 6 bases, and 8 bases separated the two germline ends. The CDR3 length is 12 residues. The CDR3 loop reads CASSVSSNEQFF. Here the CDR3 DNA reads TGTGCCAGCAGCGTATCTAGCAATGAGCAGTTCTTC.

The chain recombines TRBV6-5 with TRBJ1-1, with D possibly TRBD1 on 6 matching bases. The V gene's germline CDR1 is MNHEY and CDR2 SVGAGI. V gave up 4 bases and J gave up 8 bases, with 11 bases separating them. The CDR3 extends over 12 amino acids. The CDR3 DNA follows: TGTGCCAGCAGTTTACAAACAGGGGAAGCTTTCTTT. This sequence encodes CASSLQTGEAFF.

The CDR3 protein is CSVDQGSSGRAQLSNEQFF. For the CDR3, the DNA is TGCAGCGTTGATCAAGGGAGTAGCGGGAGGGCCCAGTTGAGCAATGAGCAGTTCTTC. The chain couples TRBV29-1 to TRBJ2-1, with 11 bases fitting TRBD2. Germline V gene data show CDR1 as SQVTM and CDR2 as ANQGSEA. Trimming took 3 bases from V and 6 from J; bases not matched to a gene: 19. The CDR3 loop spans 19 amino acids.